This T cell receptor (beta chain) was retrieved from a study of shared clonotypes between healthy human individuals. The naive CD8 subset, CD45RO-negative cells positively selected for CCR7, excluded terminally differentiated effector memory CD45RA+ cells. Germline V gives CDR1 LNHDA, CDR2 SQIVND (reference sequence). The CDR3 runs to 13 residues. V lost 5 bases and J 3 bases, leaving 8 bases between the germline ends. Original processing notes: Filtering differed, since immunoSEQ gave only junction sequences and no quality scores. Profiling relied on immunoSEQ multiplex PCR, and the TCRdb table lists in-frame clones only, not all of them. V and J calls and clone size follow that table, whereas D and trimming were derived from the DNA. Of roughly 1,800,000 clones in the sample, about 95% were seen once.

The chain has TRBV19 and TRBJ2-1; D ambiguous. The clonotype originates from a young man in good health. Sequenced: naive CD8+ T cells sorted from blood. CDR3 in DNA: TGTGCCAGTAGTTACCCCGGCTACAATGAGCAGTTCTTC. It encodes CASSYPGYNEQFF.